What follows describes a single T cell receptor (beta chain). Its specific antigen is unknown. No much larger clone exists at a distance of one base, and base qualities are not known. The data derive from a study of blood T cell repertoires in COVID-19 (dated by TCRdb to the early 2020s). Broadly, across the study: The collaborator samples originated in the United States, Italy and Spain and spanned the acute and convalescent phases of COVID-19. HLA class I and class II types, where available, came from metadata supplied by the sample provider rather than from assay-based typing. The samples were drawn from the first 160 participants of the ongoing ImmuneRACE study and from 950 to 1,500 subjects provided by 6 global collaborators. The sample metadata nearly always contained a de-identified subject ID, COVID-19 status, age in years and sex. The prospective study material was composed of cDNA or gDNA derived from T cells, B-cell-depleted T cells, or PBMCs. The repertoires were made available in a free public database intended to serve as a resource for research on the immune response to SARS-CoV-2. Deeply sampled blood TCRbeta repertoires from subjects exposed to, actively infected with, or recovered from COVID-19 were included in the dataset.

TCRbeta CDR3 regions were amplified from genomic DNA by means of the immunoSEQ Assay, a bias-controlled multiplex PCR. As for the original processing: Nucleated cell counts per sample were estimated from amplification of reference gene primers within the assay. To quantify the absolute abundance of each unique TCRbeta CDR3 rearrangement, sequence reads were collapsed and filtered. Productive Simpson clonality was computed per sample as the square root of Simpson's diversity index over productive rearrangements. This immuneACCESS table, as held by TCRdb, lists in-frame sequences with V and J called but not all clones. Of the missing ones, under half trace to an unresolved V gene in checked studies; the others have no known cause. The V and J calls and clone size were taken over from that table, and D and trimming were inferred from the DNA. The sample data list some 120,000 clones, and just under 90% of these were observed just once. The top ten clonotypes cover 2% to 2.5% of the sample.

Beyond this particular receptor, the publication reports: The quantity of clinical and demographic metadata differed by source and by participant and was supplied without curation.

Each collaborating institution followed its own protocols to collect whole blood in K2EDTA tubes. For TCRbeta analysis, collaborator samples were shipped as frozen whole blood, as isolated PBMCs, or as DNA extracted from either sample type. This receptor was obtained from a woman aged 50 to 65 with acute or convalescent COVID-19. Sequenced input: peripheral blood.

For the CDR3, the sequence is CASSPGIGTNYGYTF. DNA sequence: TGTGCCAGTAGTCCAGGGATCGGAACTAACTATGGCTACACCTTC. The sequence joins TRBV19 to TRBJ1-2, with TRBD1 perhaps the D gene, on 5 matching bases. From the cysteine up to the phenylalanine, the CDR3 has a length of 15 residues. This entry keeps only the CDR3 DNA: 45 bases, framed from base 1. V lost 5 bases and J lost 0 bases; the stretch between them is 13 bases long. From the germline V gene (reference sequence), CDR1 is LNHDA and CDR2 is SQIVND.